Shown below are 21 T cell receptor beta chains from a single sample sequenced in a study of blood T cell repertoires in COVID-19. Clones were sequenced by immunoSEQ multiplex PCR, and TCRdb holds only the in-frame ones, with some missing. This table holds over 120,000 clones, around 90% found once. The sample taken for sequencing was peripheral blood. These receptors were collected from a man between 65 and 85 years old with acute or convalescent COVID-19.

The table lists this clone with a count of one. The chain recombines TRBV4-1 with TRBJ2-1; TRBD2 aligns across 10 bases. CDR3 length: 17 residues. V lost 0 bases, J lost 7 bases, and 9 bases stayed unmatched. The germline CDR1 and CDR2 sequences are MGHRA and YSYEKL. CDR3 sequence reads: CASSQDRSASGSNEQFF. DNA for the CDR3: TGCGCCAGCAGCCAAGATCGTTCGGCTAGCGGGAGTAATGAGCAGTTCTTC.

V is TRBV28 and J is TRBJ2-7; D uncertain. The CDR3 has 11 amino acids. V gave up 5 bases and J gave up 3 bases, with 5 bases separating them. Germline V gives CDR1 MDHEN, CDR2 SYDVKM. The CDR3: CASSEHYEQYF. The CDR3 nucleotides read TGTGCCAGCAGTGAACACTACGAGCAGTACTTC.

The rearrangement joins TRBV6-6 to TRBJ1-5, with TRBD1 identical over 10 bases. The CDR3 is 15 residues long. The germline V gene has CDR1 MNHNY and CDR2 SVGAGI (reference sequence). V shed 2 bases and J 5 bases; nucleotides not matched to a gene: 3. The CDR3 is CASSYKGTGDQPQHF. Written as DNA, the CDR3 is TGTGCCAGCAGTTACAAAGGGACAGGGGATCAGCCCCAGCATTTT.

The V and J genes are TRBV7-2 and TRBJ1-4; 8 nucleotides agree with TRBD1. The CDR3 is made up of 15 amino acids. Germline lookup yields CDR1 SGHTA and CDR2 FQGNSA. Trimming took 5 bases from V and 8 from J; bases not matched to a gene: 10. As DNA, the CDR3 is TGTGCCAGCAGCGTCGACAGGGGCTGGCGGGAAAAACTGTTTTTT. This codes for CASSVDRGWREKLFF.

This chain links TRBV5-1 with TRBJ2-3; weak D call: TRBD2 (5 bases). Per the germline V gene, CDR1 is SGHRS and CDR2 is YFSETQ. The CDR3 runs to 14 residues. V was pared by 5 bases and J by 2 bases, with 12 bases between. The CDR3 sequence: CASRVRGDTDTQYF. CDR3 nucleotides: TGCGCCAGCAGAGTTCGGGGAGACACAGATACGCAGTATTTT.

This chain links TRBV5-1 with TRBJ2-5; 8 bases align to TRBD1. This CDR3 contains 16 residues. The J segment lost 6 bases and the V segment lost 0 bases, leaving 10 bases of the junction unmatched. CDR1 and CDR2 from the germline V gene are SGHRS and YFSETQ. This chain's CDR3 is CASSLEVQGAGKTQYF. CDR3 nucleotides: TGCGCCAGCAGCTTGGAAGTGCAGGGGGCAGGGAAGACCCAGTACTTC.

The chain uses TRBV5-1 and TRBJ2-5; 7 bases agree with TRBD1. Trimming took 4 bases from V and 3 from J; bases not matched to a gene: 3. CDR3 length: 13 amino acids. CDR1 is SGHRS, CDR2 YFSETQ, per germline. DNA for the CDR3: TGCGCCAGCAGCCTTACAGGGGAAGAGACCCAGTACTTC. This sequence encodes CASSLTGEETQYF.

The V and J genes are TRBV3-1 (or the pseudogene TRBV3-2) and TRBJ2-7; TRBD2 aligns across 12 bases. Germline values: CDR1 LGHDT, CDR2 YNNKEL (reference sequence). Germline trimming cut 6 bases from V and 8 bases from J; bases unmatched to any gene: 11. CDR3 length: 15 residues. The CDR3 loop is CASRSGTSGSSKQYF. CDR3 in DNA: TGTGCCAGCAGATCCGGGACTAGCGGGTCCAGCAAGCAGTACTTC.

The rearrangement uses TRBV28 and TRBJ1-2; no clear D gene. The length of the CDR3 is 12 residues. Trimming removed 8 bases from V and 8 bases from J, with 15 bases in between. Germline V gene data show CDR1 as MDHEN and CDR2 as SYDVKM. In nucleotides, the CDR3 is TGTGCCAGCGGAGGGCCCTTCGGCGGCTACACCTTC. Translation gives CASGGPFGGYTF.

V usage is TRBV7-2 and J usage is TRBJ2-2; TRBD2 aligns across 10 bases. Trimming cost V 4 bases and J 6 bases; bases outside gene matches: 8. Germline V lookup: CDR1 SGHTA, CDR2 FQGNSA. This CDR3 is 16 amino acids long. Written as DNA, the CDR3 is TGTGCCAGCAGCTCCCTAGCGGGAGCTCACGCCGGGGAGCTGTTTTTT. Amino acid sequence: CASSSLAGAHAGELFF.

V usage is TRBV6-4 and J usage is TRBJ2-3; 9 bases are a match to TRBD1. Germline lookup yields CDR1 MRHNA and CDR2 SNTAGT. The CDR3 totals 14 residues. V was pared by 6 bases and J by 4 bases, with 5 bases of the junction left unmatched. CDR3 amino acids: CASSKQGAADTQYF. The CDR3 DNA reads TGTGCCAGCAGCAAACAGGGGGCGGCAGATACGCAGTATTTT.

The V call is TRBV7-2, the J call TRBJ2-1; D gene uncertain. The germline V gene has CDR1 SGHTA and CDR2 FQGNSA. The CDR3 consists of 14 residues. V dropped 4 bases and J dropped 9 bases, with 16 bases sitting between them. The CDR3 region is CASSSSSSTFEQFF. CDR3 sequence (DNA): TGTGCCAGCAGCTCATCGAGCTCTACCTTTGAGCAGTTCTTC.

CDR3 nucleotides: TGCGCCAGCAGCCCTCGACAGGTTCGGTTAACGGCCCAGTACTTC. Protein product: CASSPRQVRLTAQYF. The genes are TRBV10-2 and TRBJ2-5; D might be TRBD1 (6 bases). V was cut by 6 bases and J by 9 bases, with 23 bases left in between. Germline loops: CDR1 WSHSY, CDR2 SAAADI. This CDR3 is 15 amino acids long.

The V call is TRBV24-1, the J call TRBJ2-5; 9 positions agree with TRBD2. The CDR3 is made up of 16 amino acids. The V segment lost 6 bases and the J segment 4 bases; nucleotides outside the gene matches: 11. The germline gives CDR1 KGHDR, CDR2 SFDVKD. This CDR3 reads CATSSWGVAGVETQYF. The DNA of the CDR3 is TGTGCCACCAGTTCGTGGGGCGTAGCGGGAGTAGAGACCCAGTACTTC.

The rearrangement links TRBV28 to TRBJ1-4, with TRBD1 as a possible D gene (6 bases). Trimming pared 5 bases from V and 4 bases from J, leaving 14 bases between. Germline values: CDR1 MDHEN, CDR2 SYDVKM. The CDR3 totals 15 residues. For the CDR3, the DNA is TGTGCCAGCAGTCGCCCGGACAGTTTTAATGAAAAACTGTTTTTT. This encodes CASSRPDSFNEKLFF.

The rearrangement links TRBV3-1 (or the pseudogene TRBV3-2) to TRBJ1-6; D gene ambiguous. The ends were cut back, 0 bases at V and 5 bases at J, with 8 bases in the middle. Germline V lookup: CDR1 LGHDT, CDR2 YNNKEL (reference sequence). The CDR3 extends over 15 amino acids. The CDR3 DNA follows: TGTGCCAGCAGCCAAGACCTGGAGGATAATTCACCCCTCCACTTT. Its protein is CASSQDLEDNSPLHF.

The chain has TRBV6-4 and TRBJ2-3; 10 nucleotides align to TRBD2. The CDR3 has 15 residues. Trimming cost V 3 bases and J 2 bases; bases outside gene matches: 2. Germline CDR1 MRHNA, CDR2 SNTAGT. In nucleotides, the CDR3 is TGTGCCAGCAGTGAAAGCGGGGGGGCCACAGATACGCAGTATTTT. This gives the protein CASSESGGATDTQYF.

The V call is TRBV2, the J call TRBJ1-5, with TRBD1 matching 9 bases. This CDR3 is 15 amino acids long. In germline, CDR1 is SNHLY, CDR2 FYNNEI. V was clipped by 4 bases and J by 3 bases; unmatched bases: 4. The CDR3 nucleotides are TGTGCCAGCAGTGTAGGGACAGGGACCAATCAGCCCCAGCATTTT. Translated, it gives CASSVGTGTNQPQHF.

The chain is built from TRBV5-1 and TRBJ2-1; 7 bases are a match to TRBD2. The CDR3 spans 16 residues. V shed 4 bases, J shed 7 bases, and the junction held 14 bases outside the gene matches. Per the germline V gene, CDR1 is SGHRS and CDR2 is YFSETQ. The CDR3, as DNA: TGCGCCAGCAGCCCCCCTGGGAGGGCCGGGGTTAATGAGCAGTTCTTC. Its protein product is CASSPPGRAGVNEQFF.

The rearrangement uses TRBV19 and TRBJ2-1; 10 nucleotides align to TRBD2. V lost 7 bases to trimming and J lost 7 bases; unmatched junction nucleotides: 10. The germline gives CDR1 LNHDA, CDR2 SQIVND (reference sequence). The CDR3 is made up of 15 amino acids. The CDR3, as DNA: TGTGCCAGTAAATCTAGCGGGGGAGCTTGGAATGAGCAGTTCTTC. Its translation is CASKSSGGAWNEQFF.

J is TRBJ2-4 and V is TRBV19; D is ambiguous. CDR1 and CDR2 from the germline V gene are LNHDA and SQIVND (reference sequence). Trimming cost V 0 bases and J 0 bases, with 9 bases left between them. CDR3 size: 16 residues. Written as DNA, the CDR3 is TGTGCCAGTAGTATAGAAAACAGATTAGCCAAAAACATTCAGTACTTC. Translated, it gives CASSIENRLAKNIQYF.